The clone carrying this TCR beta chain was found a few times. Its specificity is unknown. This sample is drawn from a study of T-cell reconstitution after alpha-beta-depleted transplantation in children. Findings and limits, study-wide: Most T-cell counts and diversity one year after the transplant came from T cells that were newly produced. Surviving recipient T cells and intrathymic progenitors accounted for some patients' high TCRbeta diversity at day 60. Where alpha-beta T cells came from about two months after transplant was reportedly several hundred expanded graft clones.

Researchers prepared the TCRbeta library using unique molecular identifiers, the study reports. From the PCR reads, TCRdb called clonotypes with MiXCR, one entry per CDR3 protein. The data hold about 830,000 distinct CDR3 sequences, with under 20% observed a single time. Trimming left V 5 bases short and J 6 bases short, with 20 bases between. Germline V gene data show CDR1 as SGHAT and CDR2 as FQNNGV. The CDR3 spans 15 residues. The input for sequencing was PBMCs, mostly from graft donor cells, taken 360 days after TCRalphabeta/CD19-depleted stem cell transplant. This TCR was recovered from a male patient between 5 and 17 years old who had a stem cell transplant for acute lymphoblastic leukemia, so the T cells may come from the graft donor. The chain is built from TRBV11-2 and TRBJ2-7; no firm D call. Written as DNA, the CDR3 is TGTGCCAGCAGCACCCGACTCCGTGTCGCCTCCGAGCAGTACTTC. This sequence encodes CASSTRLRVASEQYF.